The 4 T cell receptor beta chains reported below all come from one sample, sequenced in a study of blood T cell repertoires in COVID-19. Assay: immunoSEQ multiplex PCR; the TCRdb copy retains only in-frame clones and omits some. The table has about 60,000 clones, almost 80% seen once. The sequenced sample was peripheral blood. Every receptor here comes from an elderly man with acute or convalescent COVID-19.

This chain links TRBV11-3 with TRBJ1-1; D gene unclear. The CDR3 consists of 12 residues. The V and J ends lost 2 bases and 9 bases respectively, with 10 bases between them. Germline assignment: CDR1 SGHNT and CDR2 YENEEA. CDR3 DNA sequence: TGTGCCAGCAGCTTAAAGTACTCGAAAGCTTTCTTT. It is translated as CASSLKYSKAFF.

V usage is TRBV27 and J usage is TRBJ2-7; TRBD2 agrees at 10 bases. The V gene end was trimmed by 5 bases and the J gene end by 3 bases; junction bases not matched to a gene: 10. The germline V gene encodes CDR1 MNHEY and CDR2 SMNVEV (reference sequence). The CDR3 sequence is 16 residues long. This CDR3 is CASSPGTSATFYEQYF. CDR3 coding DNA: TGTGCCAGCAGTCCCGGGACTAGCGCCACCTTCTACGAGCAGTACTTC.

This clone has at least ten counts. The chain couples TRBV24-1 to TRBJ2-3; 10 bases are a match to TRBD2. Trimming cost V 4 bases and J 6 bases; bases outside gene matches: 6. Germline values: CDR1 KGHDR, CDR2 SFDVKD. The CDR3 covers 15 residues. CDR3 in amino acids: CATSDSVTSGDTQYF. The DNA of the CDR3 is TGTGCCACCAGTGACTCCGTGACTAGCGGGGATACGCAGTATTTT.

This chain joins TRBV9 and TRBJ2-1; 14 positions agree with TRBD2. CDR1 is SGDLS and CDR2 is YYNGEE in the germline V gene. The J segment lost 9 bases and the V segment lost 4 bases, leaving 9 bases of the junction unmatched. The CDR3 consists of 16 residues. The CDR3: CASSPQGLAGVAEQFF. In DNA, the CDR3 is TGTGCCAGCAGCCCCCAGGGACTAGCGGGAGTAGCTGAGCAGTTCTTC.